The 17 T cell receptor beta chains reported below all come from one sample, sequenced in a study of cytomegalovirus exposure and HLA in healthy donors. In the PCR, 60 Vbeta and 13 Jbeta primers were used. Assay: immunoSEQ multiplex PCR; the TCRdb copy retains only in-frame clones and omits some. Of 50,000 to 75,000 clones listed, 75% to 90% were seen once; the top ten hold roughly 3.5%. Sequencing input: PBMCs. These TCRs come from a woman between 40 and 50 years old in good health and CMV-seronegative.

By frequency in the sample, this clone is medium-sized. The chain links TRBV6-6 to TRBJ2-1; 7 nucleotides line up with TRBD1. The ends lost 5 bases at V and 1 base at J; junction bases unmatched: 5. The CDR3 length is 15 residues. Germline V gene sequence: CDR1 MNHNY, CDR2 SVGAGI (reference sequence). CDR3 nucleotides: TGTGCCAGCAGTGACACAGGGGAGTCCTACAATGAGCAGTTCTTC. This codes for CASSDTGESYNEQFF.

The CDR3 sequence is CASSLHSEYGYTF. The CDR3 nucleotides are TGTGCCAGCAGCTTACACAGTGAATATGGCTACACCTTC. This rearrangement joins TRBV7-3 to TRBJ1-2, with no clear D. Germline V gene lookup returns CDR1 SGHTA and CDR2 FQGTGA. The CDR3 extends over 13 amino acids. Trimming removed 2 bases from V and 5 bases from J, with 9 bases in between.

The chain employs TRBV9 and TRBJ1-1; the D gene is possibly TRBD1 (5 bases). The germline CDR1 and CDR2 sequences are SGDLS and YYNGEE. Trimming pared 5 bases from V and 11 bases from J, leaving 22 bases between. The CDR3 loop spans 14 amino acids. CDR3 loop: CASSDLEGRKEAFF. In DNA form, the CDR3 reads TGTGCCAGCAGTGACCTTGAGGGGAGGAAAGAGGCTTTCTTT.

The chain links TRBV7-9 to TRBJ1-2; 8 nucleotides match TRBD1. The CDR3 sequence is 13 residues long. CDR1 and CDR2 (germline): SEHNR, FQNEAQ (reference sequence). After removal of 6 bases from V and 8 bases from J, the junction contained 8 bases not matched to a gene. The DNA for the CDR3 is TGTGCCAGCAGGGAAAGGACAGGGAGCGGCTACACCTTC. This translates into CASRERTGSGYTF. The variable domain in full, with the rest retrieved from reference TRBV7-9 and TRBJ1-2, is DTGVSQNPRHKITKRGQNVTFRCDPISEHNRLYWYRQTLGQGPEFLTYFQNEAQLEKSRLLSDRFSAERPKGSFSTLEIQRTEQGDSAMYLCASRERTGSGYTFGSGTRLTVV.

The chain employs TRBV6-6 and TRBJ1-4; 9 nucleotides match TRBD1. CDR3 size: 14 residues. Germline lookup yields CDR1 MNHNY and CDR2 SVGAGI (reference sequence). Losses at the gene ends were 6 bases for V and 6 bases for J; bases not matched to a gene: 5. This CDR3 is CASRPGQGHEKLFF. The CDR3 coding sequence is TGTGCCAGCAGGCCGGGACAGGGTCATGAAAAACTGTTTTTT.

The CDR3 protein is CASSLGTSGSTDTQYF. The DNA for the CDR3 is TGTGCCAGCAGTTTAGGGACTAGCGGGAGCACAGATACGCAGTATTTT. This chain links TRBV28 with TRBJ2-3, with TRBD2 matching over 12 bases. Germline V gives CDR1 MDHEN, CDR2 SYDVKM. J gave up 0 bases and V 2 bases, and 0 bases lay outside the gene matches. The CDR3 sequence is 16 residues long.

The rearrangement joins TRBV2 to TRBJ1-1, with D maybe TRBD1 (5 bases). Trimming removed 3 bases at V and 1 base at J, with 6 bases between. This CDR3 is built from 13 residues. Per germline, CDR1 SNHLY and CDR2 FYNNEI. The CDR3 loop is CASSDDRNTEAFF. The CDR3 DNA reads as TGTGCCAGCAGTGACGACAGGAACACTGAAGCTTTCTTT. The full variable domain, its missing parts supplied by reference TRBV2 and TRBJ1-1, is EPEVTQTPSHQVTQMGQEVILRCVPISNHLYFYWYRQILGQKVEFLVSFYNNEISEKSEIFDDQFSVERPDGSNFTLKIRSTKLEDSAMYFCASSDDRNTEAFFGQGTRLTVV.

A few counts support this clone. Other nucleotide sequences from this sample produce the same CDR3. The chain uses TRBV6-5 and TRBJ1-5; 8 nucleotides align to TRBD1. With 6 bases clipped from V and 2 bases from J, the junction kept 6 bases outside the gene matches. CDR1 and CDR2 (germline): MNHEY, SVGAGI. The CDR3 loop spans 15 amino acids. This chain's CDR3 is CASSPGQGGNQPQHF. For the CDR3, the DNA is TGTGCCAGCAGCCCCGGACAGGGTGGCAATCAGCCCCAGCATTTT.

The chain carries TRBV7-3 and TRBJ1-1; D possibly corresponds to TRBD1 (5 bases). V was cut by 5 bases and J by 1 base, with 8 bases left in between. CDR1 is SGHTA, CDR2 FQGTGA, per germline. The CDR3 is made up of 13 amino acids. CDR3: CASSRGWNTEAFF. Written as DNA, the CDR3 is TGTGCCAGCAGCCGGGGGTGGAACACTGAAGCTTTCTTT.

The V gene is TRBV11-1, the J gene TRBJ2-7; 11 positions match TRBD2. Germline values: CDR1 SGHAT, CDR2 FQDESV (reference sequence). V was clipped by 6 bases and J by 2 bases; unmatched bases: 3. There are 14 residues in the CDR3. The CDR3 is CASRSLAGAYEQYF. Here the CDR3 DNA reads TGTGCCAGCAGGTCACTAGCGGGAGCCTACGAGCAGTACTTC.

This chain links TRBV5-1 with TRBJ1-2; 7 bases map to TRBD1. This CDR3 is built from 13 residues. Germline loops: CDR1 SGHRS, CDR2 YFSETQ. V lost 4 bases, J lost 8 bases, and 8 bases stayed unmatched. In nucleotides, the CDR3 is TGCGCCAGCAGCCATACAGGGGCGGGAGGCTACACCTTC. It yields the protein CASSHTGAGGYTF.

The chain couples TRBV28 to TRBJ2-7, with D possibly matching TRBD1 (6 bases). V lost 8 bases to trimming and J lost 4 bases, with 9 bases between them. Germline V lookup: CDR1 MDHEN, CDR2 SYDVKM. The CDR3 runs 11 residues. The CDR3 loop reads CASLDSYEQYF. CDR3 coding DNA: TGTGCCAGCCTGGACAGTTACGAGCAGTACTTC.

V gene TRBV28 combines with J gene TRBJ1-5; 7 nucleotides align to TRBD1. Germline trimming cut 4 bases from V and 4 bases from J; bases unmatched to any gene: 7. CDR1 is MDHEN and CDR2 is SYDVKM in the germline V gene. The CDR3 is 15 amino acids. In DNA form, the CDR3 reads TGTGCCAGCAGTTGGATAGGGGGCGGGAATCAGCCCCAGCATTTT. This codes for CASSWIGGGNQPQHF.

This CDR3 is CASSGTSEQETQYF. CDR3 nucleotides: TGTGCCAGCTCAGGGACTAGCGAACAAGAGACCCAGTACTTC. The rearrangement uses TRBV18 and TRBJ2-5; 10 bases align to TRBD2. This CDR3 spans 14 amino acids. The germline V gene encodes CDR1 KGHSH and CDR2 LQKENI. J was trimmed by 2 bases and V by 5 bases; bases with no gene match: 2.

The chain uses TRBV19 and TRBJ1-5; maybe TRBD1 (5 bases). Germline V CDR1 and CDR2: LNHDA, SQIVND (reference sequence). Trimming took off 3 bases at V and 3 bases at J, with 9 bases between the two ends. CDR3 length: 14 amino acids. CDR3 residues: CASSMRQINQPQHF. The CDR3 bases are TGTGCCAGTAGTATGAGACAGATCAATCAGCCCCAGCATTTT.

This rearrangement joins TRBV7-2 to TRBJ1-3, with a possible D match to TRBD1 (5 bases). CDR3 size: 13 residues. Trimming cost V 3 bases and J 8 bases, with 11 bases left between them. CDR1 is SGHTA and CDR2 is FQGNSA in the germline V gene. The CDR3 DNA reads as TGTGCCAGCAGCTTTAGGGGTGGGGACACCATATATTTT. Translated, it gives CASSFRGGDTIYF.

The V gene is TRBV20-1, the J gene TRBJ1-1; the D is unclear. This CDR3 has 9 residues. Germline V lookup: CDR1 DFQATT, CDR2 SNEGSKA (reference sequence). CDR3 amino acids: CNPNDEAFF. DNA for the CDR3: TGCAACCCTAATGATGAAGCTTTCTTT.